This TCR beta chain is drawn from a study of CD8 T cells in ankylosing spondylitis listed by TCRdb under 2017. About the full investigation: T cell receptor beta repertoires were profiled in healthy donors and ankylosing spondylitis patients so that disease-linked TCR variants could be found. The full study cohort comprised 25 ankylosing spondylitis patients and roughly 100 healthy donors. Peripheral blood was sampled, and synovial fluid was also collected from ankylosing spondylitis patients. What the research found in general, with its limitations: Some motif variants had previously been reported in the synovial fluid and blood of reactive arthritis patients, which suggests shared mechanisms of disease initiation. In peripheral blood, the disease-linked clones were found at relatively low frequencies and had a CD8+ phenotype. The disease-linked clones were reported as significantly enriched in matched synovial fluid samples from ankylosing spondylitis patients. A TCR beta motif of several highly homologous amino acid variants appeared characteristic of blood from ankylosing spondylitis patients.

This clonotype was picked up a small number of times. No cognate antigen has been identified for it. Per-base qualities were not stored, and no clone one base away is much larger. TCRdb records Illumina HiSeq 2500 as the sequencer. Quantitative 5'-RACE with molecular barcodes was used to prepare TCR beta libraries. Concerning the study's data processing: A new computational method, built on a probabilistic model of VDJ rearrangement, was used to identify disease-linked TCR variants. TCRdb's own reprocessing of the public reads used fastp at Q25 and MiXCR and kept productive beta chains. Entries are consolidated by CDR3 protein sequence, retaining the most common genes and DNA. For this entry, the V and J calls and clone size follow TCRdb and not the study's own pipeline. The sample table holds roughly 170,000 distinct CDR3 sequences, of which approximately 10% were seen once. More than 12% of the sample lies in the top ten.

The CDR1 and CDR2 encoded by the germline V gene are MNHEY and SVGEGT. V is shortened by 5 bases, J by 2 bases, and the region joining them spans 15 bases. From cysteine to phenylalanine, the CDR3 is 16 amino acids long. The kept DNA is CDR3 alone, 48 bases in frame from the first base. Sequenced input: blood, either unsorted or a sorted T cell fraction (not recorded which). The chain is encoded by TRBV6-2 or TRBV6-3 joined to TRBJ2-2, with the D gene too uncertain to name. This TCR came from a female donor with ankylosing spondylitis or in good health (not recorded which). Read as DNA, the sequence is TGTGCCAGCAGTCCTGACCCGGGTCCCAACACCGGGGAGCTGTTTTTT. Translated, it reads CASSPDPGPNTGELFF.